These 18 T cell receptor beta chains share one sample of origin, sequenced in a study of cytomegalovirus exposure and HLA in healthy donors. 13 Jbeta primers and 60 Vbeta primers were used for the PCR. Sequencing was performed with immunoSEQ multiplex PCR; in TCRdb, only in-frame clones are kept and a portion is missing. The repertoire consists of about 170,000 clones, with about four fifths occurring once and the leading ten covering 2% to 2.5%. The material sequenced was PBMCs. These receptors were obtained from a woman between 45 and 65 years old in good health and CMV-seronegative.

CDR3 residues: CASSWTGGGQPQHF. CDR3 in DNA: TGTGCCAGCAGCTGGACAGGGGGTGGTCAGCCCCAGCATTTT. This chain links TRBV6-5 with TRBJ1-5, with 10 bases lining up with TRBD1. The CDR3 is made up of 14 amino acids. V was pared by 6 bases and J by 6 bases, with 5 bases of the junction left unmatched. CDR1 is MNHEY and CDR2 is SVGAGI in the germline V gene.

This clone was recorded only once. V usage is TRBV18 and J usage is TRBJ2-1; TRBD1 matches 9 bases. V dropped 5 bases and J dropped 4; count of bases not matched to a gene: 9. This CDR3 region has 16 residues. Germline V gene sequence: CDR1 KGHSH, CDR2 LQKENI. The DNA of the CDR3 is TGTGCCAGCTCAGTCAAACAGGGGGCATCTTACAATGAGCAGTTCTTC. Amino acids: CASSVKQGASYNEQFF. The complete variable domain, with remaining parts taken from reference TRBV18 and TRBJ2-1, reads NAGVMQNPRHLVRRRGQEARLRCSPMKGHSHVYWYRQLPEEGLKFMVYLQKENIIDESGMPKERFSAEFPKEGPSILRIQQVVRGDSAAYFCASSVKQGASYNEQFFGPGTRLTVL.

V and J are TRBV4-3 and TRBJ1-4; tentative D call: TRBD1 (5 bases). CDR1 and CDR2 from the germline V gene are LGHNA and YSLEER. Deletions cut 0 bases from V and 8 bases from J, with 13 bases between. This CDR3 has 15 residues. CDR3 in amino acids: CASSQDAPGVEKLFF. CDR3 nucleotides: TGCGCCAGCAGCCAAGATGCCCCGGGGGTAGAAAAACTGTTTTTT.

The V and J genes are TRBV19 and TRBJ1-1; no firm D call. This CDR3 region has 16 residues. Germline V lookup: CDR1 LNHDA, CDR2 SQIVND (reference sequence). V was pared by 3 bases and J by 10 bases, with 24 bases between. In DNA form, the CDR3 reads TGTGCCAGTAGTATCCTTTCCGGAGGCGGCGTAGCTGGAGCTTTCTTT. Translated: CASSILSGGGVAGAFF.

In its sample, this clone was seen a few times. The genes are TRBV19 and TRBJ1-1, with 7 bases identical to TRBD1. Trimming at V came to 5 bases and at J to 0 bases, leaving 6 bases not matched to a gene. This CDR3 is 15 amino acids long. Germline V gene sequence: CDR1 LNHDA, CDR2 SQIVND (reference sequence). CDR3 region: CASSASQGMNTEAFF. The CDR3 nucleotides are TGTGCCAGTAGTGCTTCACAGGGGATGAACACTGAAGCTTTCTTT.

This chain links TRBV5-1 with TRBJ2-5; no clear D gene. The CDR3 is made up of 12 amino acids. Germline V gene lookup returns CDR1 SGHRS and CDR2 YFSETQ. V was pared by 0 bases and J by 11 bases, with 11 bases between. This CDR3 reads CASSLGSLEQYF. CDR3 in DNA: TGCGCCAGCAGCTTGGGGTCTCTGGAGCAGTACTTC.

The rearrangement joins TRBV14 to TRBJ2-1; D uncertain. The ends were cut back, 4 bases at V and 3 bases at J, with 16 bases in the middle. This CDR3 is built from 16 residues. Per germline, CDR1 SGHDN and CDR2 FVKESK. CDR3 amino acids: CASSPQSGGFYNEQFF. CDR3 sequence (DNA): TGTGCCAGCAGCCCCCAATCAGGTGGGTTCTACAATGAGCAGTTCTTC.

This chain connects TRBV10-3 to TRBJ2-1; TRBD2 might be the D (6 bases). Germline V lookup: CDR1 ENHRY, CDR2 SYGVKD. V gave up 4 bases and J gave up 8 bases, with 15 bases separating them. The CDR3 spans 14 residues. The chain's CDR3 is CAISVGRELDEQFF. In DNA, the CDR3 is TGTGCCATCAGTGTTGGGCGGGAACTCGATGAGCAGTTCTTC.

The gene calls are TRBV4-2 and TRBJ2-5; 9 nucleotides match TRBD2. Germline V lookup: CDR1 LGHNA, CDR2 YNFKEQ. Trimming removed 0 bases from V and 1 base from J; junction bases left unmatched: 6. This CDR3 is 17 amino acids long. CDR3 nucleotides: TGTGCCAGCAGCCAAGAGGGGCTAGCGGGGACCCAAGAGACCCAGTACTTC. This codes for CASSQEGLAGTQETQYF.

This clone has a single count. The rearrangement links TRBV13 to TRBJ2-7; TRBD2 agrees at 7 bases. The J segment lost 1 base and the V segment lost 1 base, leaving 10 bases of the junction unmatched. The CDR3 is 17 amino acids. The V gene's germline CDR1 is PRHDT and CDR2 FYEKMQ (reference sequence). The CDR3 loop reads CASSLVGEGTPSYEQYF. Written as DNA, the CDR3 is TGTGCCAGCAGCTTAGTGGGGGAGGGGACCCCTTCCTACGAGCAGTACTTC. Full variable domain (outside the CDR3, taken from reference TRBV13 and TRBJ2-7): AAGVIQSPRHLIKEKRETATLKCYPIPRHDTVYWYQQGPGQDPQFLISFYEKMQSDKGSIPDRFSAQQFSDYHSELNMSSLELGDSALYFCASSLVGEGTPSYEQYFGPGTRLTVT.

This clone came up once. The V call is TRBV5-1, the J call TRBJ2-3; D is uncertain. Germline-derived CDR1 and CDR2 are SGHRS and YFSETQ. Between the trimmed V and J ends, which lost 0 bases and 5 bases, there was a span of 7 bases. This CDR3 contains 13 residues. The CDR3 DNA follows: TGCGCCAGCAGCTTGGTGACAAAAGATACGCAGTATTTT. As protein: CASSLVTKDTQYF.

This clone was recorded a few times. This chain connects TRBV5-1 to TRBJ2-7; D may be TRBD1 (6 bases). V was pared by 4 bases and J by 0 bases, with 11 bases between. Germline V gene data show CDR1 as SGHRS and CDR2 as YFSETQ. The CDR3 covers 14 residues. This CDR3 reads CASSLDSHSYEQYF. In DNA, the CDR3 is TGCGCCAGCAGCCTGGACAGCCACTCCTACGAGCAGTACTTC. Full variable domain (remainder filled in from reference TRBV5-1 and TRBJ2-7): KAGVTQTPRYLIKTRGQQVTLSCSPISGHRSVSWYQQTPGQGLQFLFEYFSETQRNKGNFPGRFSGRQFSNSRSEMNVSTLELGDSALYLCASSLDSHSYEQYFGPGTRLTVT.

This chain joins TRBV5-5 and TRBJ1-2; D gene ambiguous. The CDR3 has 13 residues. The germline V gene encodes CDR1 SGHKS and CDR2 YYEKEE (reference sequence). The germline V and J ends were trimmed by 4 bases and 8 bases, with 15 bases remaining between them. CDR3 protein: CASSLSAPRGYTF. CDR3 DNA sequence: TGTGCCAGCAGCCTCTCGGCTCCGCGGGGCTACACCTTC.

The genes are TRBV7-3 and TRBJ2-1; 9 nucleotides agree with TRBD1. Germline V gives CDR1 SGHTA, CDR2 FQGTGA. This CDR3 has 17 amino acids. Trimming removed 5 bases from V and 8 bases from J; junction bases left unmatched: 16. CDR3 loop: CASSARASPQGADEQFF. DNA of the CDR3: TGTGCCAGCAGCGCAAGGGCTTCACCACAGGGGGCCGATGAGCAGTTCTTC.

V is TRBV19 and J is TRBJ1-5, with no clear D. Germline-derived CDR1 and CDR2 are LNHDA and SQIVND (reference sequence). Trimming removed 7 bases from V and 0 bases from J, with 22 bases in between. This CDR3 is built from 18 residues. CDR3 DNA sequence: TGTGCCAGTACCCCCCGCGGATTTATGGGTTATAGCAATCAGCCCCAGCATTTT. Translation gives CASTPRGFMGYSNQPQHF.

The chain employs TRBV6-1 and TRBJ2-1; 8 bases align to TRBD2. CDR1 is MNHNS and CDR2 is SASEGT in the germline V gene. The CDR3 has 14 residues. The V segment lost 6 bases and the J segment 7 bases; nucleotides outside the gene matches: 8. Here the CDR3 DNA reads TGTGCCAGCAGCTCTCGGACTAGCAGGAATGAGCAGTTCTTC. Residues: CASSSRTSRNEQFF.

The chain combines TRBV18 with TRBJ2-5; perhaps TRBD1 as D (6 bases). Germline CDR1 KGHSH, CDR2 LQKENI. V lost 2 bases to trimming and J lost 5 bases, with 12 bases between them. This CDR3 spans 14 amino acids. CDR3 sequence: CASSPGGGSETQYF. The CDR3 DNA sequence: TGTGCCAGCTCACCAGGGGGCGGTTCCGAGACCCAGTACTTC.

The chain carries TRBV7-9 and TRBJ2-5; D is perhaps TRBD1 (6 bases). The CDR3 extends over 13 amino acids. V lost 5 bases and J lost 1, with 8 bases in between. The germline CDR1 and CDR2 sequences are SEHNR and FQNEAQ (reference sequence). For the CDR3, the DNA is TGTGCCAGCAGCCCCAGGGGCCAAGAGACCCAGTACTTC. Amino acids: CASSPRGQETQYF.